This T cell receptor beta chain appears in the sequencing data of a study of vaccination and CD4 T cells after COVID-19. Study details: Participants got two doses of BNT162b2 or mRNA-1273 vaccine. Control cultures, each given a CEFX pool, an HIV-1 Nef pool, or no peptide, were included.

The table lists this clonotype with a count of one. Its specificity is not known. Study results and caveats: Convalescent patients gained a median about 85% of their reactive clones only post-vaccination.

As for treatment: roughly 11-day PBMC culture with coronavirus spike peptide pools or control peptides (ViraFEST assay). The ViraFEST method relied on peptide pools to expand antigen-specific T cells, followed by TCR sequencing. The Oncomine TCR Beta short-read assay sequenced DNA from cultured CD4+ T cells. In TCRdb, the PCR reads were re-called with MiXCR into one record per CDR3 protein. This table holds 18,000 or so distinct CDR3 sequences, roughly half found once. Looked up from germline, CDR1 is SGHRS and CDR2 is YFSETQ. The junction had 8 bases not matched to a gene; V was cut back by 0 bases and J by 6 bases. This CDR3 has 15 amino acids.

Sequenced input: CD4+ T cells from blood, cultured in vitro. This chain links TRBV5-1 with TRBJ2-7, with TRBD2 matching 8 bases. This receptor was obtained from a human donor who had recovered from COVID-19. The DNA of the CDR3 is TGCGCCAGCAGCTTGGCTTGGCGGGAGGCTTCCGAGCAGTACTTC. Translation gives CASSLAWREASEQYF.